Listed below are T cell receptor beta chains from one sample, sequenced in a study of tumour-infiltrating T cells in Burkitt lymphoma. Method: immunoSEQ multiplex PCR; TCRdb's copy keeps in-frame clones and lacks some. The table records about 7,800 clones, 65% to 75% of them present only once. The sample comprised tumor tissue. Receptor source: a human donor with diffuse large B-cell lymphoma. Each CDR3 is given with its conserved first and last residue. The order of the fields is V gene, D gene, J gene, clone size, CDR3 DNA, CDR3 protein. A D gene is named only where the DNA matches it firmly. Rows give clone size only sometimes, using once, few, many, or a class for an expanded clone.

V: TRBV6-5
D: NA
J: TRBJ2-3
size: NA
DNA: TGTGCCAGCAGTTACTCGATTTCCGGGCCAGATACGCAGTATTTT
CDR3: CASSYSISGPDTQYF

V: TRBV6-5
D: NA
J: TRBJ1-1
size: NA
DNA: TGTGCCAGCAGGTTAGACTCCACCACTGAAGCTTTCTTT
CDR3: CASRLDSTTEAFF

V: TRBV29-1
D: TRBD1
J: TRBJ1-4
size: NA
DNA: TGCAGCGTTGAAGGGACAGGCGAAAAACTGTTTTTT
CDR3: CSVEGTGEKLFF

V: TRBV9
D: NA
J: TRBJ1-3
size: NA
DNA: TGTGCCAGCAGCGAGTGGGGGTACTCTGGAAACACCATATATTTT
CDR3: CASSEWGYSGNTIYF

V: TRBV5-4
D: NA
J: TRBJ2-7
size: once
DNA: TGTGCCAGCAGCTTGGTGGGGCACGAGCAGTACTTC
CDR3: CASSLVGHEQYF

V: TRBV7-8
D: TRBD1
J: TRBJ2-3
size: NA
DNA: TGTGCCAGCAGCTTCAGACAGGGGCCCACAGATACGCAGTATTTT
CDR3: CASSFRQGPTDTQYF

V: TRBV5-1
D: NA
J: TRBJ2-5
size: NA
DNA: TGCGCCAGCAGCTTAATGGGGGAGGAAGAGACCCAGTACTTC
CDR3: CASSLMGEEETQYF

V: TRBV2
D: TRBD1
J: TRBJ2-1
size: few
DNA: TGTGCCAGCGGGAGGGACAGGGGTTACAATGAGCAGTTCTTC
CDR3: CASGRDRGYNEQFF

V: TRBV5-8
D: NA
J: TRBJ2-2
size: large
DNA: TGTGCCAGCAGCTTGGGGACGGCTTACACCGGGGAGCTGTTTTTT
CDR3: CASSLGTAYTGELFF

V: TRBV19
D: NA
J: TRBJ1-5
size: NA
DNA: TGTGCCAGTAGTATAGCTAAAAGTCAGCCCCAGCATTTT
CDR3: CASSIAKSQPQHF

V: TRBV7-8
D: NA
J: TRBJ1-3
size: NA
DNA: TGTGCCAGCACCACGTCCCACTCTGGAAACACCATATATTTT
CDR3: CASTTSHSGNTIYF

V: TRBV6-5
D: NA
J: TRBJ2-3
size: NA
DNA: TGTGCCAGCAGTTACTCTGTGAGCATCACAGATACGCAGTATTTT
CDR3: CASSYSVSITDTQYF

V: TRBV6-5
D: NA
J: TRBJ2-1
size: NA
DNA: TGTGCCAGCGGGGGGCACTACAATGAGCAGTTCTTC
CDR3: CASGGHYNEQFF

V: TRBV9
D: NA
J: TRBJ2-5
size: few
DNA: TGTGCCAGCAGCGTCGGGACTTTTGAGACCCAGTACTTC
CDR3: CASSVGTFETQYF

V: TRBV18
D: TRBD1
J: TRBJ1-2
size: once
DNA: TGTGCCAGCTCACCAGGCCTAGGGACAGCAGATGGCTACACCTTC
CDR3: CASSPGLGTADGYTF

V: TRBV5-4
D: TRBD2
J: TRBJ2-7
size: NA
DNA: TGTGCCAGCAGCAAGGGACTAGCGGGGTCCCACGAGCAGTACTTC
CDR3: CASSKGLAGSHEQYF

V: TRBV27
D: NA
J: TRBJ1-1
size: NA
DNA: TGTGCCAGCAGTTTATGGGGAAGGACTGAAGCTTTCTTT
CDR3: CASSLWGRTEAFF

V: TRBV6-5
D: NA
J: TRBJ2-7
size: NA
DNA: TGTGCCAGCAGTTACTCAATAGGGATCAACGAGCAGTACTTC
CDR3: CASSYSIGINEQYF

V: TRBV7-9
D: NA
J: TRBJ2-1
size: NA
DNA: TGTGCTAGCAGCTTAGCGCCCCATGAGCAGTTCTTC
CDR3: CASSLAPHEQFF

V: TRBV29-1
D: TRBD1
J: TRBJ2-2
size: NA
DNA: TGCAGCGTCCGTGGACAGGCGAACACCGGGGAGCTGTTTTTT
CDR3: CSVRGQANTGELFF

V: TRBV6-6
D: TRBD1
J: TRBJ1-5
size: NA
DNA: TGTGCCAGCAGGAAAGGGACAGGGGGTGAACAGCCCCAGCATTTT
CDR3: CASRKGTGGEQPQHF

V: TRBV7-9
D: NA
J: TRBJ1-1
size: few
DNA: TGTGCCAGCAGCCCCCGGGTCCACGACACTGAAGCTTTCTTT
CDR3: CASSPRVHDTEAFF

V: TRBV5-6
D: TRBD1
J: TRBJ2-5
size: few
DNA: TGTGCCAGCAGCTTAGGGCCAGGGGGACGTGAGACCCAGTACTTC
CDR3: CASSLGPGGRETQYF

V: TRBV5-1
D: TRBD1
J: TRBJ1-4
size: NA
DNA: TGCGCCAGCAGCTCGGGACAGGGGAATGAAAAACTGTTTTTT
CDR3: CASSSGQGNEKLFF

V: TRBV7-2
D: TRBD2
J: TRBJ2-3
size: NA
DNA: TGTGCCAGCAGCTCCCAGGGCGGGGGGTTCCGTGATACGCAGTATTTT
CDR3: CASSSQGGGFRDTQYF

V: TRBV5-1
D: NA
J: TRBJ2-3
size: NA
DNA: TGCGCCAGCAGCCCCCCTGCTAGCACAGATACGCAGTATTTT
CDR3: CASSPPASTDTQYF

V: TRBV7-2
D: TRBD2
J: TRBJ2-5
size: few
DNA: TGTGCCAGCAGCTTAAGGGGCGGGGGTGCTCAAGAGACCCAGTACTTC
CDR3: CASSLRGGGAQETQYF

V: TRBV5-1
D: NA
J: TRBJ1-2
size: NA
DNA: TGCGCCAGCAGCTTGTTTAGTCAGGGGCTGAGCTATGGCTACACCTTC
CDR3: CASSLFSQGLSYGYTF

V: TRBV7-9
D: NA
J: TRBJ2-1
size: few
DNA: TGTGCCAGCAGCCGGGGCGACAAGGTAGAATCGGATGAGCAGTTCTTC
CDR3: CASSRGDKVESDEQFF

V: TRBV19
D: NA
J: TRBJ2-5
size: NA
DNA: TGTGCCAGTAGTACAACGGCCCCCCTGGAGACCCAGTACTTC
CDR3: CASSTTAPLETQYF

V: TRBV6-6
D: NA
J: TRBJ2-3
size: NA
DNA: TGTGCCAGCAGTTACAAGCGCAACACAGATACGCAGTATTTT
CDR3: CASSYKRNTDTQYF

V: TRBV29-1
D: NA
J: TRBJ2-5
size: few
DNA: TGCAGCGTCCTCTACAGTTATCAAGAGACCCAGTACTTC
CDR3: CSVLYSYQETQYF

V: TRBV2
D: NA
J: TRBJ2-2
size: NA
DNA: TGTGCCAGCAGTGAACGACAGCTCACCAGGGAGCTGTTTTTT
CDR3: CASSERQLTRELFF

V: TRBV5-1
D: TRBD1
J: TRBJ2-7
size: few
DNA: TGCGCCAGCCACGCAGGACAGGACTACGAGCAGTACTTC
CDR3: CASHAGQDYEQYF

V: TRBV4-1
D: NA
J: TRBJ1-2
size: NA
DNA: TGCGCCAGCAGCCAACTGGGAGTCTATGGCTACACCTTC
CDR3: CASSQLGVYGYTF

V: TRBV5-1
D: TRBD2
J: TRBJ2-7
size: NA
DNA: TGCGCCAGCAGCTCTAGCGGGGGGTGGTACGAGCAGTACTTC
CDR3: CASSSSGGWYEQYF

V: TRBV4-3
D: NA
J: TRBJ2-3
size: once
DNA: TGCGCCAGCAGCCAAAGATACGGAGGCGGGGATACGCAGTATTTT
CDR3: CASSQRYGGGDTQYF

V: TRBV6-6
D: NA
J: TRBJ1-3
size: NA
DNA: TGTGCCAGCAAAGCAGGGCGAAACACCATATATTTT
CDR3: CASKAGRNTIYF

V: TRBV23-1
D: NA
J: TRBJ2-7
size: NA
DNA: TGCGCCAGCAGTCGGGCAGGGTACGAGCAGTACTTC
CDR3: CASSRAGYEQYF

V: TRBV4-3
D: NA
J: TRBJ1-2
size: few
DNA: TGCGCCAGCAGCCGCACTATCACAGGGAACTATGGCTACACCTTC
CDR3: CASSRTITGNYGYTF

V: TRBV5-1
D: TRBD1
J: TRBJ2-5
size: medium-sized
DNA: TGCGCCAGCAGCTTGGCCTCAGGGGGCTGGGTGGGGACCCAGTACTTC
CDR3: CASSLASGGWVGTQYF

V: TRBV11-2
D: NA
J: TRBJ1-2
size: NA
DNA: TGTGCCAGCAGCTTAGTAGGAGGGCATGGCTACACCTTC
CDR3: CASSLVGGHGYTF

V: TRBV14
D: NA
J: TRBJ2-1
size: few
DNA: TGTGCCAGCAGCCGTCCGCGGGGCTACTCCTACAATGAGCAGTTCTTC
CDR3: CASSRPRGYSYNEQFF

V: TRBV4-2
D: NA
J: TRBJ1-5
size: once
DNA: TGTGCCAGCAGCCGAAACAGGTTCGAACAGCCCCAGCATTTT
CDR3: CASSRNRFEQPQHF

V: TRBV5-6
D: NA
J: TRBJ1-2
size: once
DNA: TGTGCCAGCAGCTTGGCAGGTGACAGGACCTATGGCTACACCTTC
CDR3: CASSLAGDRTYGYTF